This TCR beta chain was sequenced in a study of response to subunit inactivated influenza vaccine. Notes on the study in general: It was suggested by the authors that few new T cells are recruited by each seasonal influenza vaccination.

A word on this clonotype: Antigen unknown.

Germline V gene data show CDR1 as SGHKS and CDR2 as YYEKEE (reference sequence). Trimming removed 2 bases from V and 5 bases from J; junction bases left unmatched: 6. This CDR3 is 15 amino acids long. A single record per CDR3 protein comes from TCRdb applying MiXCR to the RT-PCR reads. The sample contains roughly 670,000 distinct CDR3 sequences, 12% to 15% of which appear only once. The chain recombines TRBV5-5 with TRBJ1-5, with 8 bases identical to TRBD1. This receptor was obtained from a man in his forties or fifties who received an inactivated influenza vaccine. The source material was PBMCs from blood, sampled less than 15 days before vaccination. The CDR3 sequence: CASSLQGGFDQPQHF. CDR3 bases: TGTGCCAGCAGCTTACAGGGGGGTTTTGATCAGCCCCAGCATTTT. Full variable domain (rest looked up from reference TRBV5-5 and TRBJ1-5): DAGVTQSPTHLIKTRGQQVTLRCSPISGHKSVSWYQQVLGQGPQFIFQYYEKEERGRGNFPDRFSARQFPNYSSELNVNALLLGDSALYLCASSLQGGFDQPQHFGDGTRLSIL.